This is a list of T cell receptor beta chains from one sample in a study of T cells in narcolepsy. Produced via immunoSEQ multiplex PCR; TCRdb's table is partial and in-frame only. The data show about 24,000 clones, more than 80% seen once. Specimen: CD45RA- memory CD4+ T cells from PBMCs. These receptors were collected from a human donor with narcolepsy. Both conserved end residues are trimmed from each CDR3. Size is stated for part of the rows, as once, few or many counts, or as a class when the clone is expanded.

J,V,size,CDR3
TRBJ2-7,TRBV4-1,.,ASSQETSGRAVSYEQY
TRBJ2-7,TRBV27,.,ASSLLGLEREQY
TRBJ2-6,TRBV5-1,.,ASSSYSWGGVASSGANVLT
TRBJ2-5,TRBV2,.,ASSGPDRGSETQY
TRBJ1-5,TRBV7-9,once,ASSWGQANQPQH
TRBJ2-7,TRBV28,.,ASSPSLSGRLRGQY
TRBJ2-1,TRBV6-4,.,ASRGQGGSNEQF
TRBJ1-2,TRBV29-1,.,SDDGQGASGYT
TRBJ2-5,TRBV27,once,ASTEAGVGKTQY
TRBJ1-2,TRBV6-1,.,ASSEIRGQNGEGYGYT
TRBJ1-1,TRBV20-1,.,RGQGLEAF
TRBJ2-3,TRBV19,once,ASSFGSAHRDTQY
TRBJ2-5,TRBV2,.,ASGPRGTSGGEQY
TRBJ1-5,TRBV30,.,AWSGGLSNQPQH
TRBJ2-7,TRBV7-2,.,ASSLGVTSGIGQY
TRBJ2-3,TRBV7-2,.,ASSLQIATDTQY
TRBJ2-7,TRBV7-8,.,ASSLEGQGYEQY
TRBJ2-5,TRBV9,.,ASSVVPSANAQY
TRBJ2-1,TRBV5-1,.,ASSLGGKGNEQF
TRBJ2-3,TRBV28,once,ASSPSGRTQY
TRBJ2-7,TRBV28,once,ASSLGHWWQY
TRBJ1-5,TRBV2,.,ASRGQGNQPQH
TRBJ2-5,TRBV9,.,ASSVEPGQETQY
TRBJ2-7,TRBV11-2,.,ASSLGLAASGMNEQY
TRBJ2-5,TRBV5-4,.,ASSPWTGKGETQY
TRBJ2-4,TRBV5-4,.,ASSVGQGMAKNIQY
TRBJ2-3,TRBV30,.,AWSLASGSTDTQY
TRBJ1-6,TRBV9,few,ASSVELVSPLH
TRBJ1-2,TRBV19,.,ASSGGQGYGYT
TRBJ2-1,TRBV28,.,ASRAATTGPYNEQF
TRBJ1-2,TRBV4-2,.,ASSQPDRDNYGYT
TRBJ1-2,TRBV2,.,ASSYNGGQLRYGYT
TRBJ2-5,TRBV27,once,ASSPGQGTNQETQY
TRBJ2-7,TRBV15,.,ATSREPGQGYEQY
TRBJ1-2,TRBV19,few,ASRHLNYGYT
TRBJ1-1,TRBV6-1,.,ASSDRRGRENTEAF
TRBJ2-7,TRBV19,.,ASYYEQY
TRBJ2-7,TRBV2,once,ASSESGFSYEQY
TRBJ1-3,TRBV18,.,ASSPGAQASGNTIY
TRBJ1-1,TRBV28,.,ASVSGFEGTKSEAF
TRBJ2-3,TRBV27,once,ASSLKRTDTQY
TRBJ2-1,TRBV19,.,ASSRTSGGSSNNEQF
TRBJ1-5,TRBV7-2,.,ASSFADQPQH
TRBJ2-7,TRBV18,.,ASSDSSYEQY